This TCR beta chain originates from a study of blood T cell repertoires in COVID-19 (TCRdb year 2020). Broadly, across the study: Samples from collaborators originated in the United States, Italy and Spain and spanned both the acute and convalescent phases of COVID-19. Samples came from the ongoing ImmuneRACE study (first 160 participants) plus 1,254 subjects from 6 global collaborators. The prospective study material was composed of cDNA or gDNA derived from T cells, B-cell-depleted T cells, or PBMCs. The sample metadata nearly always contained a de-identified subject ID, COVID-19 status, age in years and sex. HLA class I and class II types, where available, came from metadata supplied by the sample provider rather than from assay-based typing. Subjects who had been exposed to COVID-19, were actively infected with it, or had recovered from it provided the deeply sampled blood TCRbeta repertoires that made up the dataset. The repertoires were released in a freely available public database intended as a resource for research on the immune response to SARS-CoV-2.

Regarding this clone: The antigen this receptor binds is unknown. Within one base of it there is no much larger clone, and no base qualities were kept.

The immunoSEQ Assay, a bias-controlled multiplex PCR, was used to amplify TCRbeta CDR3 regions from genomic DNA. As for the authors' bioinformatics: The number of nucleated cells in each sample was estimated from the amplification of reference gene primers within the assay. Sequence reads were collapsed and filtered to measure the absolute abundance of every unique TCRbeta CDR3 rearrangement. For each sample, productive Simpson clonality was calculated as the square root of Simpson's diversity index over productive rearrangements. TCRdb limited this immuneACCESS table to in-frame rearrangements with V and J called. A share of clones is missing; checked studies link under half to unresolved V genes, and the rest is unexplained. The DNA gave D and trimming, while V, J and clone size come from that table. This sample has under 200,000 clones in its table, and 82% of those were observed once. 15% to 20% of the sample rests with the top ten.

In the prospective study, participants were about 18 to 90 years old, resided in about 25 geographic areas of the United States, and were enrolled through a virtual design. Cohort assignment in the prospective study relied on participant-reported clinical history from a screening survey and a study questionnaire. ImmuneRACE Cohort 3 recovered participants were defined by two consecutive negative NP/OP PCR tests, healthcare professional clearance, or symptom resolution. In the prospective study, whole blood, serum and a nasopharyngeal or oropharyngeal swab were collected from each participant by mobile phlebotomists. Over an approximately 2-month period, participants in the prospective study had the option of providing additional blood draws and questionnaires. Before DNA extraction, blood samples from the prospective study were shipped at room temperature or frozen. The full study reports these points: Clinical and demographic metadata were provided uncurated, with the amount varying by source and participant.

Including cysteine and phenylalanine, the CDR3 has 17 amino acids. Only the CDR3 region is kept as DNA, spanning 51 bases read in frame from base 1. Looking up the germline V gene (reference sequence) yields CDR1 MNHNY and CDR2 SVGAGI. Germline trimming: 5 bases from V, 4 bases from J; junction bases outside gene matches: 14. The TCR comes from a man in his 60s who had recovered from COVID-19. The V and J segments used are TRBV6-6 and TRBJ1-1; 9 central bases correspond to TRBD1. The specimen sequenced was PBMCs or T cells enriched from blood (not recorded which). The DNA reads as follows: TGTGCCAGCAGTCTTACAGGGACAGGGTTCTTGGGCACTGAAGCTTTCTTT. Its translation reads: CASSLTGTGFLGTEAFF.